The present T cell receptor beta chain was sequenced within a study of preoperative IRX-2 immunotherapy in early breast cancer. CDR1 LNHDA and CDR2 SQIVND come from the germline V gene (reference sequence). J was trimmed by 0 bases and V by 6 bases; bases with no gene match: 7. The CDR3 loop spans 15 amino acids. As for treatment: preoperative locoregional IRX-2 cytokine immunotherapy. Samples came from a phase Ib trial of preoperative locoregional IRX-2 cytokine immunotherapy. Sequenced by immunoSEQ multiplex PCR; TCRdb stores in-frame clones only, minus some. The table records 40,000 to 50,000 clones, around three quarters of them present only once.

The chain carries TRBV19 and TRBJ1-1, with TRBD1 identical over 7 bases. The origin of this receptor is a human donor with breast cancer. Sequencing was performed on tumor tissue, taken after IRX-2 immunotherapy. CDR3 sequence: CASSPGDRMNTEAFF. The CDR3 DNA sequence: TGTGCCAGTAGCCCAGGGGACAGAATGAACACTGAAGCTTTCTTT.